A selection of T cell receptor beta chains follows, all from one sample in a study of cytomegalovirus exposure and HLA in healthy donors. Profiled with immunoSEQ multiplex PCR; TCRdb holds only in-frame clones, not every one. Among tens of thousands of clones listed, around 94% were seen once. The material sequenced was PBMCs. The receptor set was obtained from a young woman in good health and CMV-seropositive. Each CDR3 is given with its conserved first and last residue. The D gene is left open where the match is weak. Size is stated for part of the rows, as once, few or many counts, or as a class when the clone is expanded.

v_call	d_call	j_call	clone_size	cdr3_nt	cdr3_aa
TRBV5-1	-	TRBJ1-2	few	TGCGCCAGCAGACAAAGCCTGGACACCGGCTACACCTTC	CASRQSLDTGYTF
TRBV28	TRBD1	TRBJ2-2	-	TGTGCCAGCAGACCTCCGGGACAGGCAAACACCGGGGAGCTGTTTTTT	CASRPPGQANTGELFF
TRBV7-9	TRBD2	TRBJ2-7	-	TGTGCCAGCAGCTTAGAGGGACTAGCGGGAGACGAGCAGTACTTC	CASSLEGLAGDEQYF
TRBV6-1	-	TRBJ1-1	-	TGTGCCAGCAGTGAGTCGAGGGTTGCCCACACTGAAGCTTTCTTT	CASSESRVAHTEAFF
TRBV6-5	-	TRBJ2-7	-	TGTGCCAGCAGTCCGGGGAGTACCTACGAGCAGTACTTC	CASSPGSTYEQYF
TRBV28	TRBD1	TRBJ1-2	-	TGTGCCAGCAGTTTATTAACCGGGACAGGGGTCTATGGCTACACCTTC	CASSLLTGTGVYGYTF
TRBV28	TRBD1	TRBJ1-5	-	TGTGCCAGCATCCAGGACAGGGAGATAGATAGCAATCAGCCCCAGCATTTT	CASIQDREIDSNQPQHF
TRBV7-8	-	TRBJ2-1	-	TGTGCCAGCAGCCCAGAACTATACAATGAGCAGTTCTTC	CASSPELYNEQFF
TRBV10-2	TRBD1	TRBJ2-7	-	TGCGCCAGCTCGGGACAGGGCTACGAGCAGTACTTC	CASSGQGYEQYF
TRBV4-3	-	TRBJ1-2	-	TGCGCCAGCAGCCAAGATGGAAAACGGGTAGGCAGGGGCCAGTATGGCTACACCTTC	CASSQDGKRVGRGQYGYTF
TRBV27	-	TRBJ2-1	-	TGTGCCAGCAGTTTTGGGGGGGCGGACGAGCAGTTCTTC	CASSFGGADEQFF
TRBV4-1	-	TRBJ2-4	-	TGCGCCAGCAGCCAAGAGCGGACCAGGGGAGCCAAAAACATTCAGTACTTC	CASSQERTRGAKNIQYF
TRBV2	-	TRBJ2-4	-	TGTGCCAGCAGTGAACGAGGGTACGGCGGTCTACTAGCCAAAAACATTCAGTACTTC	CASSERGYGGLLAKNIQYF
TRBV7-9	-	TRBJ1-1	-	TGTGCCAGCAGCTTAGCCGGGGGTCGAGCTTTCTTT	CASSLAGGRAFF
TRBV21-1	-	TRBJ1-5	-	TGTGCCAGCAGCAAAGCGTCAGGGACAGGTCAGCCCCAGCATTTT	CASSKASGTGQPQHF
TRBV14	TRBD1	TRBJ1-1	-	TGTGCCAGCAGCCACGCCTTAAGGACAGGGAACACTGAAGCTTTCTTT	CASSHALRTGNTEAFF
TRBV28	-	TRBJ1-3	-	TGTGCCAGCAGTCAGATAGGACGGGAGACTTTTTTT	CASSQIGRETFF